Below, one T cell receptor (beta chain) is given with its context. Antigen: not known. V trimming: 4 bases; J trimming: 6 bases; junction bases outside the gene matches: 9. Germline V gives CDR1 SGHRS, CDR2 YFSETQ. The CDR3 totals 16 residues. Primers included in the PCR were 60 Vbeta and 13 Jbeta primers. The repertoire was sequenced with immunoSEQ multiplex PCR; TCRdb's copy has only in-frame clones and lacks some. The data contain over 75,000 clones, more than 60% of them singletons. The sample belongs to a study of cytomegalovirus exposure and HLA in healthy donors. General observations from the study: In a later analysis, V- and J-gene trimming of beta chains associated with a DCLRE1C missense variant, replicated independently. Fewer N-insertions (relative to the approximately 700-donor mean) were reportedly seen in an Asian-associated ancestry cluster in a later analysis. Presence/absence analyses took donor sequencing depth as roughly uniform. The authors reported that TCR beta sequences could predict HLA-A and HLA-B alleles. These predictions were accurate for most subjects in the first cohort.

The chain employs TRBV5-1 and TRBJ2-3, with 12 bases aligning to TRBD2. This TCR derives from a man aged 50-59 years in good health and CMV-seropositive. Sequencing was done on a sample of PBMCs. The CDR3 DNA reads as TGCGCCAGCAGCCCCAGGACTAGCGGGGCAGGGGATACGCAGTATTTT. Its protein product is CASSPRTSGAGDTQYF.